These 22 T cell receptor beta chains originate from one sample sequenced in a study of tumor and adjacent non-tumor tissue in lung cancer. RNA was extracted from bulk tissue without any cell sorting. TCRbeta libraries were built with three rounds of nested PCR, modified from ARM-PCR. TCRdb itself ran the multiplex PCR reads through MiXCR, one entry per CDR3 protein. Of about 79,000 distinct CDR3 sequences in the sample, over 55% were seen once. Sequenced input: lung tumor tissue. Every receptor here comes from a woman between 40 and 50 years old with non-small cell lung cancer.

As to this clonotype: The junction differs from germline at one of its ends, possibly a read error. The genes are TRBV28 and TRBJ2-7; D is unclear. Germline V lookup: CDR1 MDHEN, CDR2 SYDVKM. The CDR3 runs 13 residues. Here the CDR3 reads CTSSLSHSYEQYF. As DNA, the CDR3 is TGTACCAGCAGTTTGAGTCATAGCTACGAGCAGTACTTC. The entire variable domain, with the rest obtained from reference TRBV28 and TRBJ2-7, is as follows: DVKVTQSSRYLVKRTGEKVFLECVQDMDHENMFWYRQDPGLGLRLIYFSYDVKMKEKGDIPEGYSVSREKKERFSLILESASTNQTSMYLCTSSLSHSYEQYFGPGTRLTVT.

A note on this clonotype: Relative to the germline gene, one junction end is altered; a read error may explain this. The chain combines TRBV29-1 with TRBJ1-5, with a tentative D call TRBD1 (5 bases). Per germline, CDR1 SQVTM and CDR2 ANQGSEA. This CDR3 has 14 residues. CDR3 residues: CSVSFGGFNQPQYF. DNA of the CDR3: TGCAGCGTTTCCTTTGGGGGGTTCAATCAGCCCCAATATTTT.

About this clonotype itself: The junction departs from the called germline gene at one end, perhaps through a read error. The V call is TRBV11-2, the J call TRBJ1-1; no definite D call. From germline, CDR1 is SGHAT and CDR2 FQNNGV. The CDR3 is 14 residues long. CDR3 residues: CASSPDMGDIESFF. The DNA for the CDR3 is TGTGCCAGCAGCCCCGACATGGGAGACATTGAATCTTTCTTT.

A few counts support this clonotype. A much larger clone is a single base away; this may be a read error. The CDR3 here is CSAILLELYEQYF. CDR3 bases: TGCAGTGCTATCCTTCTAGAACTCTACGAGCAGTACTTC. The V gene is TRBV20-1, the J gene TRBJ2-7; D unclear. CDR1 and CDR2 (germline): DFQATT, SNEGSKA (reference sequence). Trimming removed 4 bases from V and 3 bases from J, with 13 bases in between. The CDR3 spans 13 residues.

About this clonotype: This is likely a read error, given that the CDR3 carries no conserved phenylalanine or tryptophan at its end. This chain joins TRBV11-2 and TRBJ2-3, with TRBD1 matching over 7 bases. In germline, CDR1 is SGHAT, CDR2 FQNNGV. The CDR3 has 18 residues. CDR3 sequence: CASSPGLPGQNDADMQYL. The CDR3 DNA sequence: TGTGCCAGCAGCCCGGGTTTGCCGGGACAGAATGATGCAGATATGCAGTATTTG.

This clonotype was counted many times. DNA of the CDR3: TGTGCCAGCAGTTCCGATCAATCCGGCTATCAGCCCCAGCATTTT. Its protein product is CASSSDQSGYQPQHF. This chain connects TRBV28 to TRBJ1-5; no clear D gene. This CDR3 is 15 amino acids long. From germline, CDR1 is MDHEN and CDR2 SYDVKM. V was shortened by 4 bases and J by 5 bases, with 15 bases between the two germline ends.

Details on this clonotype: Because it lacks the conserved phenylalanine or tryptophan at the end, this CDR3 is likely a read error. The chain has TRBV6-1 and TRBJ2-5; D is undetermined. The CDR3 sequence is 15 residues long. Germline V gene lookup returns CDR1 MNHNS and CDR2 SASEGT. CDR3 DNA sequence: TGTGCCAGCAGTGAAGCGCTTTCAGAACAAGATACCCAGTACCTC. Its translation: CASSEALSEQDTQYL.

The chain couples TRBV15 to TRBJ1-1; no definite D call. Trimming shortened V by 4 bases and J by 1 base, and 13 bases separated the two germline ends. CDR3 length equals 15 residues. In germline, CDR1 is LNHNV, CDR2 YYDKDF (reference sequence). The CDR3 sequence: CATSTMAGANTEAFF. DNA for the CDR3: TGTGCCACCAGCACAATGGCCGGAGCGAACACTGAAGCTTTCTTT.

On this clonotype itself: One end of the junction fails to match germline, which may point to a read error. J is TRBJ2-7 and V is TRBV5-1; D uncertain. The CDR3 loop spans 16 amino acids. Germline-derived CDR1 and CDR2 are SGHRS and YFSETQ. The CDR3 DNA is TGCACCAGCAGCTTAATCTACGGTGGGATCTCCTACGAGCAGTACTTC. Translation: CTSSLIYGGISYEQYF.

The chain links TRBV28 to TRBJ2-3; 8 bases line up with TRBD2. This CDR3 has 15 residues. V shed 7 bases, J shed 4 bases, and the junction held 10 bases outside the gene matches. CDR1 and CDR2 from the germline V gene are MDHEN and SYDVKM. DNA for the CDR3: TGTGCCAGCAATTTGGGAGCGGGAGAAGCAGATACGCAGTATTTT. This gives the protein CASNLGAGEADTQYF.

This chain joins TRBV6-5 and TRBJ1-6; D uncertain. This CDR3 spans 16 amino acids. Germline V gene data show CDR1 as MNHEY and CDR2 as SVGAGI. The V end was cut by 6 bases, the J end by 8 bases, with 20 bases between. The CDR3 DNA follows: TGTGCCAGCAGCCGCTCCTGGGTAGTGTTATATTCACCCCTCCACTTT. It encodes CASSRSWVVLYSPLHF.

This clonotype turned up a few times. A much larger clonotype is one base distant, so this may be a read error. The chain joins TRBV30 to TRBJ1-2, with D possibly matching TRBD1 (5 bases). This CDR3 region has 15 residues. Per the germline V gene, CDR1 is GTSNPN and CDR2 is SVGIG (reference sequence). V was cut by 1 base and J by 5 bases, with 17 bases left in between. CDR3 region: CAWSARQTGPYGYTF. CDR3 in DNA: TGTGCCTGGAGTGCCCGACAGACGGGGCCTTATGGCTACACCTTC. Looking up the rest from reference TRBV30 and TRBJ1-2 gives the full variable domain: SQTIHQWPATLVQPVGSPLSLECTVEGTSNPNLYWYRQAAGRGLQLLFYSVGIGQISSEVPQNLSASRPQDRQFILSSKKLLLSDSGFYLCAWSARQTGPYGYTFGSGTRLTVV.

As to this clonotype: Its ends do not fully match the called genes, so a read error is possible. V usage is TRBV29-1 and J usage is TRBJ2-2; D unresolved. CDR3 length: 15 amino acids. The germline V gene encodes CDR1 SQVTM and CDR2 ANQGSEA. This CDR3 reads CSLESPDLNTRELFF. For the CDR3, the DNA is TGCAGCCTTGAATCCCCAGACCTTAACACCCGGGAGCTGTTTTTT.

In this sample, this clonotype turned up a few times. The chain is built from TRBV7-9 and TRBJ1-4, with D tentatively TRBD1 (5 bases). The CDR3 is 15 amino acids. V was trimmed by 3 bases and J by 5 bases, leaving 13 bases between them. Germline CDR1 SEHNR, CDR2 FQNEAQ (reference sequence). CDR3 in amino acids: CASSFQTGLNEKLFF. For the CDR3, the DNA is TGTGCCAGCAGCTTTCAAACAGGACTGAATGAAAAACTGTTTTTT.

The table lists this clonotype with many counts. This rearrangement joins TRBV30 to TRBJ1-2, with TRBD1 identical over 8 bases. V was pared by 4 bases and J by 7 bases, with 20 bases of the junction left unmatched. The CDR3 has 17 amino acids. Germline CDR1 is GTSNPN and CDR2 is SVGIG (reference sequence). The CDR3, as DNA: TGTGCCTGGACCCCGACAGGGGTTTTCTTAGCCGGGCGTGGCTACACCTTC. The encoded protein is CAWTPTGVFLAGRGYTF.

As to this clonotype: The germline gene is not matched at one end of the junction; a read error may be the cause. V and J are TRBV11-2 and TRBJ2-7, with D possibly being TRBD1 (5 bases). The CDR3 totals 14 residues. Germline assignment: CDR1 SGHAT and CDR2 FQNNGV. In nucleotides, the CDR3 is TGTGCCCGCAGCTCCCTATCCTCAGGGAATACCCCTACCTTC. It codes for CARSSLSSGNTPTF.

Worth noting for this clonotype: This may be a read error, as it is one base from a much larger clone. The V call is TRBV28, the J call TRBJ2-5; D call uncertain. The CDR3 is 13 residues long. Germline CDR1 MDHEN, CDR2 SYDVKM. For the CDR3, the DNA is TGTCCCAGCAGCCCCTATGCGGAAGAGACCCAGTACTTC. Its translation is CPSSPYAEETQYF.

V is TRBV6-1 and J is TRBJ2-5; perhaps TRBD2 as D (6 bases). Germline V CDR1 and CDR2: MNHNS, SASEGT. The CDR3 has 16 amino acids. The ends were cut back, 8 bases at V and 5 bases at J, with 24 bases in the middle. The CDR3 spells CASCPYGGAGQETQYF. The CDR3 DNA is TGTGCCAGCTGTCCCTACGGAGGGGCAGGGCAGGAGACCCAGTACTTC.

This rearrangement joins TRBV2 to TRBJ2-5; 9 bases are shared with TRBD2. Germline CDR1 SNHLY, CDR2 FYNNEI. The length of the CDR3 is 16 residues. V was clipped by 7 bases and J by 4 bases; unmatched bases: 13. In nucleotides, the CDR3 is TGTGCCAGCACTAGGCTAGCGGGACGTGGCAGAGAGACCCAGTACTTC. It is translated as CASTRLAGRGRETQYF.

Notes on this clonotype: A much larger clonotype is one base distant, so this may be a read error. This rearrangement joins TRBV5-1 to TRBJ1-1, with no clear D. The CDR3 has 14 amino acids. Germline V gene lookup returns CDR1 SGHRS and CDR2 YFSETQ. The CDR3 loop reads CTSKEGLGGTEAFF. In nucleotides, the CDR3 is TGCACCAGCAAGGAGGGATTGGGTGGCACTGAAGCTTTCTTT.

In regard to this clonotype: A read error may account for a junction end that differs from germline. The chain has TRBV11-2 and TRBJ2-3; a possible D gene is TRBD1 (6 bases). The CDR3 extends over 15 amino acids. Germline loops: CDR1 SGHAT, CDR2 FQNNGV. CDR3 loop: CANSSGTKPTVTQYF. DNA for the CDR3: TGTGCCAACAGCTCTGGGACAAAACCAACAGTTACGCAGTATTTT.

Only a few counts were recorded for this clonotype. The CDR3 sequence: CASSLVRGGHYF. DNA of the CDR3: TGTGCCAGCAGCTTAGTCCGGGGAGGGCATTACTTC. V usage is TRBV7-2 and J usage is TRBJ2-7; 7 nucleotides align to TRBD2. The CDR3 runs to 12 residues. CDR1 and CDR2 from the germline V gene are SGHTA and FQGNSA. V gave up 1 base and J gave up 13 bases; unmatched junction bases: 7.